The rows below give T cell receptor beta chains drawn from one sample of a study of early T cells in non-severe SARS-CoV-2 infection. One entry per CDR3 protein, called by TCRdb with MiXCR from the 5' RACE reads. This table holds about 56,000 distinct CDR3 sequences, about 10% found once. Sequencing was performed on whole blood. All receptors come from an adult who was a healthcare worker with PCR-confirmed SARS-CoV-2 infection or an uninfected control (not recorded which). CDR3s include the opening cysteine and the closing phenylalanine or tryptophan. D genes are given only for firm matches. Clone size is not always given. Where it is, it says once, few, many or a class for expanded clones.

d_gene: TRBD2; v_gene: TRBV7-3; j_gene: TRBJ2-6; abundance: many; CDR3nt: TGTGCCAGCAGCTTAATACCGTTACTAGCGGGAGCTCCAGGGGCCAACGTCCTGACTTTC; CDR3aa: CASSLIPLLAGAPGANVLTF
d_gene: TRBD1; v_gene: TRBV4-2; j_gene: TRBJ1-3; abundance: NA; CDR3nt: TGTGCCAGCAGCCTGCCAGAGACAGGGGATATTGTCGTAGACACCATATATTTT; CDR3aa: CASSLPETGDIVVDTIYF
d_gene: NA; v_gene: TRBV12-5; j_gene: TRBJ2-2; abundance: few; CDR3nt: TGTGCTAAAACCTATAACACCGGGGAGCTGTTTTTT; CDR3aa: CAKTYNTGELFF
d_gene: TRBD2; v_gene: TRBV6-2/TRBV6-3; j_gene: TRBJ2-1; abundance: few; CDR3nt: TGTGCCAGCAGTGGACTAGGTCACAATGAGCAGTTCTTC; CDR3aa: CASSGLGHNEQFF
d_gene: NA; v_gene: TRBV7-2; j_gene: TRBJ2-7; abundance: many; CDR3nt: TGTGCCAGCAGCTTAGCGCCGGTAGCGAGATCTTCCTACGAGCAGTACTTC; CDR3aa: CASSLAPVARSSYEQYF
d_gene: TRBD1; v_gene: TRBV6-1; j_gene: TRBJ2-3; abundance: many; CDR3nt: TGTGCCAGCAGTGGACAGGGATTAGATACGCAGTATTTT; CDR3aa: CASSGQGLDTQYF
d_gene: TRBD1; v_gene: TRBV7-7; j_gene: TRBJ2-2; abundance: many; CDR3nt: TGTGCTAGCAGCTCCCGGACAGGGGGAGGCACCGGGGAGCTGTTTTTT; CDR3aa: CASSSRTGGGTGELFF
d_gene: NA; v_gene: TRBV5-1; j_gene: TRBJ1-5; abundance: many; CDR3nt: TGCGCCAGCAGACTCGATGGAGGAAATCAGCCCCAGCATTTT; CDR3aa: CASRLDGGNQPQHF
d_gene: NA; v_gene: TRBV29-1; j_gene: TRBJ2-1; abundance: many; CDR3nt: TGCAGCGCCGACTCCCCAGTTAAAGGTAGTGAGCAGTTCTTC; CDR3aa: CSADSPVKGSEQFF
d_gene: TRBD1; v_gene: TRBV10-1; j_gene: TRBJ2-2; abundance: NA; CDR3nt: TGCGCCAGCAGTTCCTTATACTCAGGGGGAAACACCGGGGAGCTGTTTTTT; CDR3aa: CASSSLYSGGNTGELFF
d_gene: TRBD2; v_gene: TRBV9; j_gene: TRBJ2-7; abundance: once; CDR3nt: TGTGCCAGCAGCGCCGACCGCACTAGCGGGAGCTACGAGCAGTACTTC; CDR3aa: CASSADRTSGSYEQYF
d_gene: NA; v_gene: TRBV24-1; j_gene: TRBJ2-1; abundance: NA; CDR3nt: TGTGCCACCAGTGACCCCGGGAAGGGTTCTGAGCAGTTCTTC; CDR3aa: CATSDPGKGSEQFF
d_gene: TRBD2; v_gene: TRBV4-3; j_gene: TRBJ2-1; abundance: many; CDR3nt: TGCGCCAGCAGCCAGAATAGCGGGAGTTACAATGAGCAGTTCTTC; CDR3aa: CASSQNSGSYNEQFF
d_gene: NA; v_gene: TRBV28; j_gene: TRBJ1-1; abundance: NA; CDR3nt: TGTGCCAGCGGTATATGGGGGGCTACCGAAGCTTTCTTT; CDR3aa: CASGIWGATEAFF
d_gene: TRBD2; v_gene: TRBV7-3; j_gene: TRBJ2-4; abundance: many; CDR3nt: TGTGCCAGCAGCTTATGGGCTAGCGGGAGGCCAGCCAAAAACATTCAGTACTTC; CDR3aa: CASSLWASGRPAKNIQYF
d_gene: NA; v_gene: TRBV30; j_gene: TRBJ1-2; abundance: NA; CDR3nt: TGTGCCTGGAGTGTACAACCTACGTTCTATGGCTACACCTTC; CDR3aa: CAWSVQPTFYGYTF
d_gene: NA; v_gene: TRBV6-5; j_gene: TRBJ1-2; abundance: many; CDR3nt: TGTGCCAGCAGTTACTCTATCTATGGCGGCTACACCTTC; CDR3aa: CASSYSIYGGYTF
d_gene: NA; v_gene: TRBV10-1; j_gene: TRBJ2-5; abundance: NA; CDR3nt: TGCGCCAGCAGTGAGTCCAGGGCGCAAGAGACCCAGTACTTC; CDR3aa: CASSESRAQETQYF
d_gene: NA; v_gene: TRBV19; j_gene: TRBJ2-3; abundance: few; CDR3nt: TGTGCCTTCTCGTCACGCGGGACCACAGATACGCAGTATTTT; CDR3aa: CAFSSRGTTDTQYF